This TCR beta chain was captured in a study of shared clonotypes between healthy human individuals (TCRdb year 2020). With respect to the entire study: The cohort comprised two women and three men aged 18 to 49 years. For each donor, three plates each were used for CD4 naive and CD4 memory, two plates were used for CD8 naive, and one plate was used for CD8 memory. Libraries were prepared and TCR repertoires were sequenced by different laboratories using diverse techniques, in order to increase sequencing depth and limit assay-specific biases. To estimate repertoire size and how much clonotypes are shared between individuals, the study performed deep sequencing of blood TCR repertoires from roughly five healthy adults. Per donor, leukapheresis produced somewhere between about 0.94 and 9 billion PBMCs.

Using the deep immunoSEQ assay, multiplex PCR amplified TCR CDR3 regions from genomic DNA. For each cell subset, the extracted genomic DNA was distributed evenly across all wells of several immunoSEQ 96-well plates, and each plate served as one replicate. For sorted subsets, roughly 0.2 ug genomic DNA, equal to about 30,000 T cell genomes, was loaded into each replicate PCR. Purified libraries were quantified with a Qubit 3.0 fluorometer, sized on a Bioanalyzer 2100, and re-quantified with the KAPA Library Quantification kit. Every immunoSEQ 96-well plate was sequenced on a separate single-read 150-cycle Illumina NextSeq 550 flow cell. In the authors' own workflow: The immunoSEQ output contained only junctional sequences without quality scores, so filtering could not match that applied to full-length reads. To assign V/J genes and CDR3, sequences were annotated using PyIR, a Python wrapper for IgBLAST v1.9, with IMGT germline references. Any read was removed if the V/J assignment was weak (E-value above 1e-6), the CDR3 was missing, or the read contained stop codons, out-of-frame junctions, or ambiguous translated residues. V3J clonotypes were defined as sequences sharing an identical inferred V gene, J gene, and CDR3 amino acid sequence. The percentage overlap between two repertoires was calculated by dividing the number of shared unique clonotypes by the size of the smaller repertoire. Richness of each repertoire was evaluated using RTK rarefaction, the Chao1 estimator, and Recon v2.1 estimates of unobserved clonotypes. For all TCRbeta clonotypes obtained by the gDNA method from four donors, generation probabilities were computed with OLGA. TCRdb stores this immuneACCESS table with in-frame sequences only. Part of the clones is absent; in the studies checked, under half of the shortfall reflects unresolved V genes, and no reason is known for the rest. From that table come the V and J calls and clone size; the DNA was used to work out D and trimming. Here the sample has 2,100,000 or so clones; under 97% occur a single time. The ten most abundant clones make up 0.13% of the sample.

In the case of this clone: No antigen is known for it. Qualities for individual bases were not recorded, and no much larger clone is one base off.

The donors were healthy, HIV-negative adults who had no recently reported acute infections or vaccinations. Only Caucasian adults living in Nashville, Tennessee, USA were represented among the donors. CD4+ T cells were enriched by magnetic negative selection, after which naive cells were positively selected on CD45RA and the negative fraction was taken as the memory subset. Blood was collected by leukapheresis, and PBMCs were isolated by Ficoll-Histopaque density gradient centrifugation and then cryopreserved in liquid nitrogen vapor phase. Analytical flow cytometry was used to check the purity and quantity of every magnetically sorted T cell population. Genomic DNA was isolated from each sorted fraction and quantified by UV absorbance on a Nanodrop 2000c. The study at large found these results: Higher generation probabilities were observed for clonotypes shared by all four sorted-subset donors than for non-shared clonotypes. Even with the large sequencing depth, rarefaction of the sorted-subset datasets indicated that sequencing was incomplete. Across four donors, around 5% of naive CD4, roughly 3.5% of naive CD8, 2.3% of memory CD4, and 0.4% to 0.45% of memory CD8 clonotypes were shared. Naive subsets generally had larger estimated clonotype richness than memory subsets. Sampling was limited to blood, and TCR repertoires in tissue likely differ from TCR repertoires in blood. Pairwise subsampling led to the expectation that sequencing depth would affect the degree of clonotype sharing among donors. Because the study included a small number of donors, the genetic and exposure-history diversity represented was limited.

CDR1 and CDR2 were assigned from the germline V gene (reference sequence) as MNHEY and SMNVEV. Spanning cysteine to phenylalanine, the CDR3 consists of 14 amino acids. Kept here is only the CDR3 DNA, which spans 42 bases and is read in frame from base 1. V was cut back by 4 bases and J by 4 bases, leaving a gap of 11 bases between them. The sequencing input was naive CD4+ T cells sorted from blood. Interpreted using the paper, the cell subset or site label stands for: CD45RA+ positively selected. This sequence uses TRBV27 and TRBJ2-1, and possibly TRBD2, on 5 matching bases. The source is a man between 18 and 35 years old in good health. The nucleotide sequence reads TGTGCCAGCAGTTCGACCGGGATTTACAATGAGCAGTTCTTC. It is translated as CASSSTGIYNEQFF.